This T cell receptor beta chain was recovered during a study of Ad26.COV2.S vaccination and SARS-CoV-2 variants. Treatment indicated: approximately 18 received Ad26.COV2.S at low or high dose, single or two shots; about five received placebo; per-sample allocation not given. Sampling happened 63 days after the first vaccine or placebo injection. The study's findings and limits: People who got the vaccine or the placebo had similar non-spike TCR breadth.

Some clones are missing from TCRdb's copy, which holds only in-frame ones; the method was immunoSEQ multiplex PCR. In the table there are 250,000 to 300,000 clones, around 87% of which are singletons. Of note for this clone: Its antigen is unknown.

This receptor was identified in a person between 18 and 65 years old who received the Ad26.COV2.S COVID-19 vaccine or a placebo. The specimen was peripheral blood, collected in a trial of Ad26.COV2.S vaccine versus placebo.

The CDR3 DNA follows: TGCAGCGCTTTACTAAAGGGAGAGCAGTACTTC. Protein sequence: CSALLKGEQYF. This sequence joins TRBV29-1 and TRBJ2-7; D not certain. Germline V gives CDR1 SQVTM, CDR2 ANQGSEA. This CDR3 has 11 amino acids. The V gene lost 7 bases and the J gene lost 7 bases, with 14 bases spanning the gap.